The 11 T cell receptor beta chains given below trace back to one sample, sequenced in a study of CD8 T cells in Susac syndrome. It was with random hexamers that about 0.45 to 1 ug RNA was reverse transcribed. TCRdb processed the immunoSEQ multiplex PCR reads anew with MiXCR; each CDR3 protein has one entry. The table shows 150,000 or so distinct CDR3 sequences, with 92% occurring only once. Sequenced input: CD4+ T cells from PBMCs. All receptors come from a human donor in good health.

This clonotype occurred a few times. The chain joins TRBV2 to TRBJ2-1, with 7 nucleotides matching TRBD1. The CDR3 extends over 18 amino acids. The V gene's germline CDR1 is SNHLY and CDR2 FYNNEI. Losses at the gene ends were 4 bases for V and 0 bases for J; bases not matched to a gene: 12. The CDR3 is CASSAPTGQSGSYNEQFF. The CDR3 nucleotides read TGTGCCAGCAGTGCACCTACGGGACAGAGTGGCTCCTACAATGAGCAGTTCTTC.

The chain carries TRBV2 and TRBJ2-3; D may match TRBD1 or TRBD2 (6 bases each). Trimming removed 5 bases at V and 1 base at J, with 10 bases between. This CDR3 spans 14 amino acids. Germline V gene data show CDR1 as SNHLY and CDR2 as FYNNEI. This CDR3 is CASSRRGGTDTQYF. The DNA for the CDR3 is TGTGCCAGCAGTCGGAGGGGGGGCACAGATACGCAGTATTTT.

The chain is built from TRBV10-3 and TRBJ1-3; tentatively, D is TRBD1 (6 bases). V was trimmed by 10 bases and J by 0 bases, leaving 16 bases between them. The CDR3 spans 15 residues. Germline CDR1 reads ENHRY; CDR2 reads SYGVKD. CDR3 bases: TGTGCCACCTCCCTCACAGGGTACTCTGGAAACACCATATATTTT. It translates to CATSLTGYSGNTIYF.

The CDR3 here is CSASGPIPYEQYF. In DNA form, the CDR3 reads TGCAGTGCTAGTGGGCCGATTCCCTACGAGCAGTACTTC. The chain uses TRBV20-1 and TRBJ2-7; no clear D gene. The CDR3 extends over 13 amino acids. The germline CDR1 and CDR2 sequences are DFQATT and SNEGSKA (reference sequence). V was trimmed by 3 bases and J by 2 bases, leaving 11 bases between them.

V usage is TRBV28 and J usage is TRBJ2-2, with TRBD1 identical over 7 bases. Germline trimming cut 4 bases from V and 5 bases from J; bases unmatched to any gene: 4. The CDR3 totals 14 residues. Germline CDR1 is MDHEN and CDR2 is SYDVKM. The DNA for the CDR3 is TGTGCCAGCAGTTCGACAGGGAAAACCGGGGAGCTGTTTTTT. This sequence encodes CASSSTGKTGELFF.

The CDR3 loop is CATSDLPEDTQYF. The CDR3 DNA reads TGTGCCACCAGTGATTTGCCCGAGGATACGCAGTATTTT. The gene calls are TRBV24-1 and TRBJ2-3; D not resolved. Trimming removed 0 bases from V and 6 bases from J, with 6 bases in between. The CDR3 extends over 13 amino acids. From germline, CDR1 is KGHDR and CDR2 SFDVKD.

CDR3 DNA: TGTGCCAGCAGCCAGGGACAGGGTGGCTATGGCTACACCTTC. Translation: CASSQGQGGYGYTF. This sequence joins TRBV3-1 and TRBJ1-2; 9 bases map to TRBD1. Germline V CDR1 and CDR2: LGHDT, YNNKEL (reference sequence). V gave up 3 bases and J gave up 4 bases; unmatched junction bases: 3. There are 14 residues in the CDR3.

V usage is TRBV6-5 and J usage is TRBJ1-1, with 10 bases matching TRBD1. Germline V CDR1 and CDR2: MNHEY, SVGAGI. J gave up 9 bases and V 2 bases, and 6 bases lay outside the gene matches. There are 14 residues in the CDR3. CDR3 sequence: CASSYDGTGDQAFF. The DNA for the CDR3 is TGTGCCAGCAGTTACGATGGGACAGGGGATCAAGCTTTCTTT.

The CDR3 region is CASSLQGPSNQPQHF. DNA for the CDR3: TGTGCCAGTAGTTTACAGGGCCCTAGCAATCAGCCCCAGCATTTT. V usage is TRBV19 and J usage is TRBJ1-5; the D gene is possibly TRBD1 (6 bases). The CDR3 spans 15 residues. The V end lost 5 bases, the J end lost 0 bases, and 11 bases lay between the germline ends. CDR1 is LNHDA, CDR2 SQIVND, per germline (reference sequence).

The V gene is TRBV5-4, the J gene TRBJ2-7; D call uncertain. The CDR3 has 12 residues. Germline CDR1 is SGHNT and CDR2 is YYREEE (reference sequence). The V and J ends lost 2 bases and 3 bases respectively, with 6 bases between them. CDR3 region: CASSFLNYEQYF. The CDR3 DNA sequence: TGTGCCAGCAGCTTTCTCAACTACGAGCAGTACTTC.

This clonotype was observed once. The chain joins TRBV5-1 to TRBJ2-7, with D perhaps TRBD2 (6 bases). Germline V CDR1 and CDR2: SGHRS, YFSETQ. Trimming took 2 bases from V and 6 from J, leaving 15 bases between them. The CDR3 loop spans 14 amino acids. The CDR3 loop reads CASSFYYSTSEQYF. The CDR3 nucleotides are TGCGCCAGCAGCTTTTATTACTCGACTAGCGAGCAGTACTTC.